These T cell receptor beta chains were read from a single sample in a study of blood T cell repertoires in COVID-19. Some clones are missing from TCRdb's copy, which holds only in-frame ones; the method was immunoSEQ multiplex PCR. Of 200,000 to 250,000 clones detected, around 86% appear once; the ten largest clones hold approximately 1.8%. Sequencing input: peripheral blood. These receptors originate from a man aged 30 to 39 who had recovered from COVID-19. Each CDR3 is given without its conserved first and last residue.

CDR3 protein	V gene	J gene
ASSLGRLEAF	TRBV28	TRBJ1-1
ASSFYGGELF	TRBV7-3	TRBJ2-2
ASSWQGFPPNEKLF	TRBV7-7	TRBJ1-4
ASSEASYT	TRBV2	TRBJ1-2
ASSLAVRAGGYT	TRBV7-2	TRBJ1-2
ASRLGQGAGTGELF	TRBV6-6	TRBJ2-2
ASSLAGGPGNEQF	TRBV6-5	TRBJ2-1
ASSPLGGRYNEQF	TRBV11-2	TRBJ2-1
ASSFGGLGANVLT	TRBV7-9	TRBJ2-6
ASSARGTSGGYNEQF	TRBV7-8	TRBJ2-1
ASSPWGGGYQETQY	TRBV5-1	TRBJ2-5
ASQGLANTGELF	TRBV2	TRBJ2-2
ASSSVTGEQF	TRBV6-5	TRBJ2-1
ASSGPTSGGDEQY	TRBV6-2/TRBV6-3	TRBJ2-7
ASYRGQGGNYGYT	TRBV2	TRBJ1-2
ASSKGQGFGNTIY	TRBV18	TRBJ1-3